One and the same sample provided the 28 T cell receptor beta chains below, sequenced in a study of control samples from healthy donors and cancer patients. Clones were read by immunoSEQ multiplex PCR, and TCRdb kept only the in-frame ones, dropping some. The table has about 98,000 clones, over 60% seen once. The specimen was blood. These TCRs come from a woman in her twenties or thirties in good health.

This clone was picked up one time. This CDR3 is CASKGGHNTNYGYTF. The CDR3 DNA follows: TGTGCCAGTAAAGGGGGACACAATACTAACTATGGCTACACCTTC. The chain carries TRBV19 and TRBJ1-2; perhaps TRBD1 as D (6 bases). The CDR3 loop spans 15 amino acids. Germline CDR1 LNHDA, CDR2 SQIVND (reference sequence). V dropped 7 bases and J dropped 0 bases, with 15 bases sitting between them. The variable domain in full, completed from reference TRBV19 and TRBJ1-2, reads DGGITQSPKYLFRKEGQNVTLSCEQNLNHDAMYWYRQDPGQGLRLIYYSQIVNDFQKGDIAEGYSVSREKKESFPLTVTSAQKNPTAFYLCASKGGHNTNYGYTFGSGTRLTVV.

The J gene is TRBJ1-2, the V gene TRBV2; D is perhaps TRBD1 (5 bases). Germline V gives CDR1 SNHLY, CDR2 FYNNEI. V lost 6 bases, J lost 8 bases, and 10 bases lay in between. There are 11 residues in the CDR3. CDR3 sequence reads: CASRTGGGYTF. In DNA, the CDR3 is TGTGCCAGCAGAACCGGGGGAGGCTACACCTTC.

V gene TRBV14 combines with J gene TRBJ2-7, with D perhaps assigned TRBD1 or TRBD2 (5 bases each). CDR3 length equals 17 residues. Germline V gives CDR1 SGHDN, CDR2 FVKESK. Trimming pared 2 bases from V and 2 bases from J, leaving 19 bases between. The CDR3: CASSQNSDWDQPYEQYF. DNA of the CDR3: TGTGCCAGCAGCCAAAACTCGGACTGGGACCAACCCTACGAGCAGTACTTC. Using reference TRBV14 and TRBJ2-7 for the parts outside the CDR3, the full variable domain is EAGVTQFPSHSVIEKGQTVTLRCDPISGHDNLYWYRRVMGKEIKFLLHFVKESKQDESGMPNNRFLAERTGGTYSTLKVQPAELEDSGVYFCASSQNSDWDQPYEQYFGPGTRLTVT.

The rearrangement uses TRBV7-7 and TRBJ1-2; D unresolved. The CDR3 length is 12 residues. CDR1 and CDR2 from the germline V gene are SSHAT and FNYEAQ (reference sequence). The V end was cut by 11 bases, the J end by 2 bases, with 12 bases between. The DNA for the CDR3 is TGTGCCGGCCGGGCCCTCAACTATGGCTACACCTTC. Its translation: CAGRALNYGYTF.

V gene TRBV4-2 combines with J gene TRBJ1-4; 8 bases are a match to TRBD1. The junction had 4 bases not matched to a gene; V was cut back by 0 bases and J by 4 bases. The CDR3 has 16 amino acids. Germline CDR1 LGHNA, CDR2 YNFKEQ. Here the CDR3 DNA reads TGTGCCAGCAGCCAAGACAGGGGGCTTGATAATGAAAAACTGTTTTTT. This encodes CASSQDRGLDNEKLFF.

This chain uses TRBV15 with TRBJ1-1, with TRBD1 matching over 7 bases. V lost 7 bases and J lost 1; bases outside the gene matches: 12. CDR1 and CDR2 (germline): LNHNV, YYDKDF (reference sequence). The length of the CDR3 is 16 residues. For the CDR3, the DNA is TGTGCCACCAACCCAGAGGTGGGGACAGCGAACACTGAAGCTTTCTTT. Protein: CATNPEVGTANTEAFF. The full variable domain, its missing parts supplied by reference TRBV15 and TRBJ1-1, is DAMVIQNPRYQVTQFGKPVTLSCSQTLNHNVMYWYQQKSSQAPKLLFHYYDKDFNNEADTPDNFQSRRPNTSFCFLDIRSPGLGDTAMYLCATNPEVGTANTEAFFGQGTRLTVV.

This chain uses TRBV3-1 (or the pseudogene TRBV3-2) with TRBJ2-1; 8 bases are shared with TRBD1. V gave up 4 bases and J gave up 7 bases; unmatched junction bases: 9. The CDR3 contains 15 residues. Germline V CDR1 and CDR2: LGHDT, YNNKEL (reference sequence). The CDR3 loop reads CASSPGQGAWNEQFF. The CDR3 bases are TGTGCCAGCAGCCCCGGGCAGGGGGCTTGGAATGAGCAGTTCTTC.

The chain joins TRBV30 to TRBJ1-2, with D maybe TRBD1 (5 bases). V gave up 5 bases and J gave up 0 bases, with 10 bases separating them. The germline V gene encodes CDR1 GTSNPN and CDR2 SVGIG (reference sequence). CDR3 size: 13 residues. CDR3 in DNA: TGTGCCTGGCGGGGGAACACTAACTATGGCTACACCTTC. It translates to CAWRGNTNYGYTF. Combining the CDR3 with reference TRBV30 and TRBJ1-2 gives the whole variable domain SQTIHQWPATLVQPVGSPLSLECTVEGTSNPNLYWYRQAAGRGLQLLFYSVGIGQISSEVPQNLSASRPQDRQFILSSKKLLLSDSGFYLCAWRGNTNYGYTFGSGTRLTVV.

The J gene is TRBJ2-5, the V gene TRBV5-1, with TRBD1 matching 10 bases. The CDR3 loop spans 15 amino acids. Germline CDR1 SGHRS, CDR2 YFSETQ. J lost 1 base, V lost 3 bases, and 3 bases had no gene match. CDR3 in amino acids: CASSYRDRGQETQYF. CDR3 sequence (DNA): TGCGCCAGCAGCTACCGGGACAGGGGCCAAGAGACCCAGTACTTC. The whole variable domain, filled in from reference TRBV5-1 and TRBJ2-5, reads KAGVTQTPRYLIKTRGQQVTLSCSPISGHRSVSWYQQTPGQGLQFLFEYFSETQRNKGNFPGRFSGRQFSNSRSEMNVSTLELGDSALYLCASSYRDRGQETQYFGPGTRLLVL.

The rearrangement uses TRBV12-5 and TRBJ1-2; 9 positions match TRBD1. The germline CDR1 and CDR2 sequences are LGHNT and FRNRAP. J lost 6 bases, V lost 2 bases, and 4 bases had no gene match. The CDR3 extends over 14 amino acids. The DNA for the CDR3 is TGTGCTAGTGGTTTGACCGGGACAGGGAATGGCTACACCTTC. Its protein product is CASGLTGTGNGYTF.

This clone is a singleton in its sample. This rearrangement joins TRBV29-1 to TRBJ1-5; TRBD1 might be the D (5 bases). With 4 bases removed from V and 7 bases from J, the gap between germline ends came to 11 bases. This CDR3 comprises 12 residues. Germline CDR1 SQVTM, CDR2 ANQGSEA. Here the CDR3 reads CSVVGAKQPQHF. The CDR3 nucleotides are TGCAGCGTTGTTGGGGCGAAGCAGCCCCAGCATTTT. Variable domain in full (rest from reference TRBV29-1 and TRBJ1-5): SAVISQKPSRDICQRGTSLTIQCQVDSQVTMMFWYRQQPGQSLTLIATANQGSEATYESGFVIDKFPISRPNLTFSTLTVSNMSPEDSSIYLCSVVGAKQPQHFGDGTRLSIL.

V usage is TRBV6-6 and J usage is TRBJ1-2; D gene unclear. The V end was cut by 2 bases, the J end by 2 bases, with 6 bases between. CDR1 and CDR2 (germline): MNHNY, SVGAGI (reference sequence). This CDR3 is 13 amino acids long. The CDR3 sequence: CASSYAGNYGYTF. The CDR3 bases are TGTGCCAGCAGTTACGCGGGGAACTATGGCTACACCTTC.

The chain joins TRBV18 to TRBJ2-3; 10 nucleotides agree with TRBD2. The CDR3 is 14 amino acids. The V segment lost 3 bases and the J segment 5 bases; nucleotides outside the gene matches: 2. CDR1 and CDR2 from the germline V gene are KGHSH and LQKENI. CDR3 amino acids: CASSPSGGRDTQYF. As DNA, the CDR3 is TGTGCCAGCTCACCTAGCGGGGGGCGAGATACGCAGTATTTT.

The V gene is TRBV5-1, the J gene TRBJ2-6; D uncertain. V lost 4 bases and J 6 bases, leaving 11 bases between the germline ends. The CDR3 has 14 residues. Germline V gene lookup returns CDR1 SGHRS and CDR2 YFSETQ. The CDR3 reads CASSPTNMANVLTF. Here the CDR3 DNA reads TGCGCCAGCAGCCCCACCAACATGGCCAACGTCCTGACTTTC.

CDR3 in amino acids: CASSQDQLSAGGAWVYEQYF. Here the CDR3 DNA reads TGTGCCAGCAGCCAAGATCAGCTTTCGGCAGGGGGCGCGTGGGTCTACGAGCAGTACTTC. The chain is built from TRBV14 and TRBJ2-7; 8 bases line up with TRBD1. CDR3 size: 20 residues. Trimming took 0 bases from V and 3 from J; bases not matched to a gene: 19. The germline V gene has CDR1 SGHDN and CDR2 FVKESK.

V and J are TRBV6-2 or TRBV6-3 and TRBJ2-1, with D perhaps given as TRBD1 or TRBD2 (5 bases each). Germline-derived CDR1 and CDR2 are MNHEY and SVGEGT. V was trimmed by 2 bases and J by 10 bases, leaving 15 bases between them. The CDR3 consists of 14 residues. DNA for the CDR3: TGTGCCAGCAGTTACGGCTTAGTCCGGGGCGAGCAGTTCTTC. It specifies CASSYGLVRGEQFF.

This sequence joins TRBV2 and TRBJ1-2; D is possibly TRBD1 (5 bases). The CDR3 sequence is 13 residues long. Trimming took off 5 bases at V and 2 bases at J, with 9 bases between the two ends. CDR1 and CDR2 from the germline V gene are SNHLY and FYNNEI. The CDR3 reads CASSLSGNYGYTF. The CDR3 region has the DNA TGTGCCAGCAGTTTATCAGGGAACTATGGCTACACCTTC.

This clone was seen once. V gene TRBV5-4 combines with J gene TRBJ1-1, with 8 nucleotides matching TRBD1. With 5 bases clipped from V and 10 bases from J, the junction kept 10 bases outside the gene matches. CDR1 is SGHNT, CDR2 YYREEE, per germline (reference sequence). This CDR3 comprises 13 residues. CDR3 loop: CASSPDRELRAFF. The CDR3 DNA reads TGTGCCAGCAGTCCGGACAGGGAATTGAGAGCTTTCTTT.

The sample holds a few counts of this clone. V gene TRBV29-1 combines with J gene TRBJ1-1; D is perhaps TRBD1 (6 bases). Trimming took off 4 bases at V and 11 bases at J, with 14 bases between the two ends. Germline CDR1 and CDR2: SQVTM and ANQGSEA. This CDR3 has 11 residues. The chain's CDR3 is CSVVVGGWAFF. The CDR3 DNA follows: TGCAGCGTTGTTGTGGGGGGCTGGGCTTTCTTT.

The genes are TRBV11-2 and TRBJ2-1; a possible D gene is TRBD1 (6 bases). CDR1 and CDR2 from the germline V gene are SGHAT and FQNNGV. The CDR3 is 12 amino acids. The ends were cut back, 5 bases at V and 7 bases at J, with 9 bases in the middle. The CDR3: CASSAQGNEQFF. CDR3 bases: TGTGCCAGCAGCGCACAGGGAAATGAGCAGTTCTTC.

This clone was seen a few times. The chain recombines TRBV24-1 with TRBJ2-5; maybe TRBD2 (6 bases). V lost 10 bases to trimming and J lost 5 bases, with 10 bases between them. This CDR3 has 11 amino acids. The germline CDR1 and CDR2 sequences are KGHDR and SFDVKD. The CDR3 bases are TGTGCCACTTCGGGGAGGGAGACCCAGTACTTC. This encodes CATSGRETQYF.

In its sample, this clone was seen many times. The V gene is TRBV15, the J gene TRBJ2-7; D uncertain. This CDR3 is 13 amino acids long. V gave up 4 bases and J gave up 3 bases, with 10 bases separating them. Germline assignment: CDR1 LNHNV and CDR2 YYDKDF (reference sequence). The CDR3 is CATSIVRGYEQYF. The DNA of the CDR3 is TGTGCCACCAGCATCGTTCGCGGCTACGAGCAGTACTTC.

This clone showed up just once. V is TRBV10-3 and J is TRBJ2-3; 7 bases agree with TRBD2. Losses at the gene ends were 6 bases for V and 6 bases for J; bases not matched to a gene: 0. This CDR3 region has 11 residues. CDR1 and CDR2 from the germline V gene are ENHRY and SYGVKD. As DNA, the CDR3 is TGTGCCATCAGCGGGGGGGATACGCAGTATTTT. This translates into CAISGGDTQYF.

This clone was detected a few times. Other DNA sequences in the same sample also yield this CDR3. The chain recombines TRBV7-2 with TRBJ1-1; 7 positions agree with TRBD1. CDR1 is SGHTA, CDR2 FQGNSA, per germline. The trim removed 1 base at V and 5 bases at J, leaving 4 bases unmatched. The CDR3 length is 14 residues. CDR3 sequence (DNA): TGTGCCAGCAGCTTAGTTGGCAGGGGGACTGAAGCTTTCTTT. Amino acids: CASSLVGRGTEAFF.

The genes are TRBV4-1 and TRBJ2-1; 8 bases align to TRBD2. CDR1 and CDR2 (germline): MGHRA, YSYEKL. V was clipped by 5 bases and J by 0 bases; unmatched bases: 6. The CDR3 has 16 amino acids. The CDR3 loop reads CASSAPGRVSYNEQFF. The CDR3 coding sequence is TGCGCCAGCAGCGCCCCCGGGAGGGTCTCCTACAATGAGCAGTTCTTC.

The chain is built from TRBV4-1 and TRBJ2-1; 9 bases agree with TRBD2. The CDR3 is 19 amino acids. Looked up from germline, CDR1 is MGHRA and CDR2 is YSYEKL. The trim removed 0 bases at V and 0 bases at J, leaving 9 bases unmatched. The CDR3 sequence: CASSQELSGGLSSYNEQFF. The CDR3 DNA reads TGCGCCAGCAGCCAAGAACTTAGCGGGGGCCTGAGCTCCTACAATGAGCAGTTCTTC.

The genes are TRBV5-4 and TRBJ2-5; D uncertain. Germline CDR1 reads SGHNT; CDR2 reads YYREEE (reference sequence). V lost 1 base, J lost 5 bases, and 15 bases lay in between. The CDR3 has 15 amino acids. CDR3 protein: CASSLPDGDVETQYF. The CDR3 DNA sequence: TGTGCCAGCAGCTTGCCGGACGGAGACGTGGAGACCCAGTACTTC.

This clone was seen more than once but under ten times. This sequence joins TRBV19 and TRBJ2-3, with D perhaps TRBD2 (6 bases). The CDR3 is made up of 15 amino acids. The germline V and J ends were trimmed by 3 bases and 2 bases, with 12 bases remaining between them. CDR1 and CDR2 from the germline V gene are LNHDA and SQIVND (reference sequence). This CDR3 is CASSIGAGNTDTQYF. The CDR3 nucleotides are TGTGCCAGTAGTATCGGGGCGGGGAACACAGATACGCAGTATTTT.